These 5 T cell receptor beta chains share one sample of origin, sequenced in a study of high-grade serous ovarian cancer treatment subgroups. Tumor samples were obtained before definitive surgery or chemotherapy. The repertoire was sequenced with immunoSEQ multiplex PCR; TCRdb's copy has only in-frame clones and lacks some. The sample holds 4,500 or so clones, 65% to 90% seen once. What was sequenced was tumor tissue. Receptor source: a human donor with high-grade serous ovarian cancer.

The V call is TRBV2, the J call TRBJ2-1, with TRBD2 as a possible D gene (6 bases). The germline V gene has CDR1 SNHLY and CDR2 FYNNEI. This CDR3 region has 16 residues. V shed 4 bases and J shed 0 bases, with 13 bases lying between them. As DNA, the CDR3 is TGTGCCAGCAGTGTCGCCCCGACTAGCTCCTACAATGAGCAGTTCTTC. This sequence encodes CASSVAPTSSYNEQFF.

This chain joins TRBV19 and TRBJ2-5, with D perhaps assigned TRBD1 or TRBD2 (5 bases each). V was shortened by 3 bases and J by 5 bases, with 16 bases between the two germline ends. Germline loops: CDR1 LNHDA, CDR2 SQIVND (reference sequence). This CDR3 region has 15 residues. CDR3 nucleotide sequence: TGTGCCAGTAGTATCTCGTCAGGTTGGGGGGAGACCCAGTACTTC. Residues: CASSISSGWGETQYF.

This chain uses TRBV9 with TRBJ2-3, with 10 nucleotides matching TRBD2. The V gene end was trimmed by 2 bases and the J gene end by 7 bases; junction bases not matched to a gene: 16. The CDR3 is 18 residues long. Germline CDR1 reads SGDLS; CDR2 reads YYNGEE. CDR3 nucleotide sequence: TGTGCCAGCAGCGTGGCTAGCGGGGGCCCCGGGGGGGGGAATACGCAGTATTTT. Encoded protein: CASSVASGGPGGGNTQYF.

Of note for this clone: Its ends do not fully match the called genes, so a read error is possible. The chain couples TRBV7-7 to TRBJ2-5; TRBD2 aligns across 14 bases. CDR1 is SSHAT and CDR2 is FNYEAQ in the germline V gene (reference sequence). This CDR3 has 17 residues. The CDR3 sequence is CASSLGLAGGRGETQYF. The CDR3 DNA reads as TGTGCTAGCAGCCTCGGACTAGCGGGGGGCCGGGGAGAGACCCAGTACTTC.

The genes are TRBV7-6 and TRBJ2-5; unclear D gene. CDR3 size: 12 residues. Trimming removed 2 bases at V and 7 bases at J, with 8 bases between. The germline V gene encodes CDR1 SGHVS and CDR2 FNYEAQ. As DNA, the CDR3 is TGTGCCAGCAGCTTACAGGTCGGGACCCAGTACTTC. Protein product: CASSLQVGTQYF.